One sample yielded the 25 T cell receptor beta chains listed below, sequenced in a study of shared clonotypes between healthy human individuals. Sequencing was performed with immunoSEQ multiplex PCR; in TCRdb, only in-frame clones are kept and a portion is missing. The table has a few hundred thousand clones, 50% to 80% seen once. The material sequenced was memory CD4+ T cells sorted from blood. The subset was: CD45RA-negative fraction. The receptors were sampled from a man aged 25 to 45 in good health.

This clone was detected a few times. The rearrangement joins TRBV2 to TRBJ2-1; D uncertain. The CDR3 has 11 residues. Germline lookup yields CDR1 SNHLY and CDR2 FYNNEI. Between the trimmed V and J ends, which lost 2 bases and 7 bases, there was a span of 3 bases. In DNA form, the CDR3 reads TGTGCCAGCAGTGAAATTAATGAGCAGTTCTTC. Protein: CASSEINEQFF.

The chain combines TRBV4-1 with TRBJ2-3, with a tentative D call TRBD1 (5 bases). There are 16 residues in the CDR3. V was pared by 0 bases and J by 1 base, with 11 bases between. CDR1 is MGHRA and CDR2 is YSYEKL in the germline V gene. The CDR3 nucleotides read TGCGCCAGCAGCCAAGAAGGGGTCCACCGCACAGATACGCAGTATTTT. The encoded protein is CASSQEGVHRTDTQYF.

This clone was seen only a few times. The J gene is TRBJ2-1, the V gene TRBV7-9; D is perhaps TRBD1 or TRBD2 (5 bases each). The CDR3 totals 15 residues. Germline V lookup: CDR1 SEHNR, CDR2 FQNEAQ (reference sequence). With 3 bases removed from V and 6 bases from J, the gap between germline ends came to 15 bases. The CDR3 nucleotides read TGTGCCAGCAGCTTTTGGGGGTCAAGCGGCAATGAGCAGTTCTTC. This encodes CASSFWGSSGNEQFF.

This clone came up once. The genes are TRBV5-4 and TRBJ2-7, with 8 bases matching TRBD2. Germline V gene lookup returns CDR1 SGHNT and CDR2 YYREEE (reference sequence). There are 16 residues in the CDR3. The V and J ends lost 5 bases and 4 bases, in that order; junction bases with no gene match: 14. CDR3 DNA: TGTGCCAGCAGTCCCTCGTCGAGCGGGAGATGGTACGAGCAGTACTTC. Translation: CASSPSSSGRWYEQYF.

J is TRBJ1-3 and V is TRBV6-1; 9 bases align to TRBD1. CDR1 is MNHNS and CDR2 is SASEGT in the germline V gene. V shed 2 bases and J 2 bases; nucleotides not matched to a gene: 1. The length of the CDR3 is 15 residues. The CDR3 sequence: CASSETGGTGNTIYF. CDR3 DNA: TGTGCCAGCAGTGAAACAGGGGGCACTGGAAACACCATATATTTT.

The chain recombines TRBV21-1 with TRBJ2-7; whether TRBD1, the table's D call, matches the DNA was not checked. TRBV21-1 is a listed pseudogene. The CDR3 has 17 residues. The chain's CDR3 is CASSKGTQGDLLGEQYF. DNA for the CDR3: TGTGCCAGCAGCAAAGGGACACAGGGAGACCTCCTTGGCGAGCAGTACTTC.

The J gene is TRBJ2-5, the V gene TRBV19; possible D gene TRBD2, 5 bases. V shed 5 bases and J shed 4 bases, with 14 bases lying between them. Per germline, CDR1 LNHDA and CDR2 SQIVND (reference sequence). This CDR3 spans 14 amino acids. This CDR3 is CASSAGVFTETQYF. As DNA, the CDR3 is TGTGCCAGTAGTGCCGGGGTGTTTACAGAGACCCAGTACTTC.

The chain carries TRBV7-4 and TRBJ2-1, with 7 bases lining up with TRBD1. J was trimmed by 4 bases and V by 1 base; bases with no gene match: 4. The CDR3 spans 15 residues. Germline-derived CDR1 and CDR2 are SGHVT and SQSDAQ. The CDR3 is CASSLGTGPYNEQFF. CDR3 nucleotide sequence: TGTGCCAGCAGCTTAGGGACAGGACCTTACAATGAGCAGTTCTTC.

This chain connects TRBV28 to TRBJ2-7, with D unresolved. The V gene's germline CDR1 is MDHEN and CDR2 SYDVKM. The CDR3 totals 13 residues. V lost 5 bases, J lost 4 bases, and 12 bases lay in between. CDR3 protein: CASSVGRIYEQYF. The DNA of the CDR3 is TGTGCCAGCAGTGTCGGACGGATTTACGAGCAGTACTTC.

The chain is built from TRBV5-1 and TRBJ2-1; D not resolved. Germline CDR1 SGHRS, CDR2 YFSETQ. The CDR3 is 13 amino acids. V was pared by 0 bases and J by 7 bases, with 8 bases between. This CDR3 reads CASSLGPLNEQFF. The CDR3 DNA is TGCGCCAGCAGCTTGGGGCCTTTGAATGAGCAGTTCTTC.

This clone was recorded a few times. In DNA form, the CDR3 reads TGTGCCACAGGACAGGGTGTGGTGGAATATGGCTACACCTTC. It is translated as CATGQGVVEYGYTF. The genes are TRBV28 and TRBJ1-2; 8 nucleotides agree with TRBD1. The length of the CDR3 is 14 residues. J lost 5 bases, V lost 10 bases, and 12 bases had no gene match. CDR1 MDHEN and CDR2 SYDVKM come from the germline V gene.

This clone occurred a few times. The J gene is TRBJ2-2, the V gene TRBV18; D not certain. Germline V gives CDR1 KGHSH, CDR2 LQKENI. The CDR3 is 14 amino acids. With 4 bases removed from V and 4 bases from J, the gap between germline ends came to 10 bases. The CDR3 spells CASSLRASTGELFF. The CDR3 nucleotides are TGTGCCAGCTCACTCCGGGCCAGCACCGGGGAGCTGTTTTTT. Together with reference TRBV18 and TRBJ2-2, the CDR3 gives the full variable domain: NAGVMQNPRHLVRRRGQEARLRCSPMKGHSHVYWYRQLPEEGLKFMVYLQKENIIDESGMPKERFSAEFPKEGPSILRIQQVVRGDSAAYFCASSLRASTGELFFGEGSRLTVL.

The chain links TRBV5-1 to TRBJ1-3; 8 nucleotides align to TRBD1. Trimming cost V 4 bases and J 0 bases; bases outside gene matches: 9. This CDR3 has 17 residues. The germline CDR1 and CDR2 sequences are SGHRS and YFSETQ. CDR3 region: CASSAQPGGSSGNTIYF. CDR3 nucleotide sequence: TGCGCCAGCAGCGCCCAACCAGGGGGCTCCTCTGGAAACACCATATATTTT.

This chain connects TRBV10-3 to TRBJ1-2; 9 nucleotides line up with TRBD1. Germline loops: CDR1 ENHRY, CDR2 SYGVKD. This CDR3 contains 14 residues. J was trimmed by 5 bases and V by 8 bases; bases with no gene match: 9. In DNA form, the CDR3 reads TGTGCCATCGGGGGGGACAGGGAGATATATGGCTACACCTTC. This translates into CAIGGDREIYGYTF.

The J gene is TRBJ1-2, the V gene TRBV5-5, with TRBD1 identical over 9 bases. CDR3 length equals 14 residues. Germline assignment: CDR1 SGHKS and CDR2 YYEKEE (reference sequence). V gave up 1 base and J gave up 8 bases; unmatched junction bases: 6. CDR3 sequence: CASSLITGGAGYTF. The CDR3 nucleotides read TGTGCCAGCAGCTTGATCACAGGGGGCGCGGGCTACACCTTC. Together with reference TRBV5-5 and TRBJ1-2, the CDR3 gives the full variable domain: DAGVTQSPTHLIKTRGQQVTLRCSPISGHKSVSWYQQVLGQGPQFIFQYYEKEERGRGNFPDRFSARQFPNYSSELNVNALLLGDSALYLCASSLITGGAGYTFGSGTRLTVV.

The gene calls are TRBV6-1 and TRBJ2-7, with D tentatively TRBD2 (5 bases). Germline V gene data show CDR1 as MNHNS and CDR2 as SASEGT. Trimming took off 8 bases at V and 1 base at J, with 9 bases between the two ends. The CDR3 totals 12 residues. CDR3 residues: CASEERSYEQYF. CDR3 DNA: TGTGCCAGCGAGGAGCGGTCCTACGAGCAGTACTTC.

This clone was found a few times. The chain links TRBV11-3 to TRBJ2-2, with 8 bases identical to TRBD2. Germline CDR1 SGHNT, CDR2 YENEEA. Unmatched junction bases numbered 9, after V lost 5 bases and J lost 4 bases. The CDR3 totals 16 residues. CDR3 bases: TGTGCCAGCAGCCCCACTAGCGGAAGGGGCACCGGGGAGCTGTTTTTT. Encoded protein: CASSPTSGRGTGELFF.

V and J are TRBV7-2 and TRBJ1-1, with D hard to call. This CDR3 region has 13 residues. Germline loops: CDR1 SGHTA, CDR2 FQGNSA. The V gene lost 5 bases and the J gene lost 7 bases, with 14 bases spanning the gap. CDR3 in DNA: TGTGCCAGCAGCCTACTTGGACGGTATGAAGCTTTCTTT. As protein: CASSLLGRYEAFF.

The chain links TRBV10-2 to TRBJ2-5, with D unclear. The ends were cut back, 2 bases at V and 3 bases at J, with 10 bases in the middle. From germline, CDR1 is WSHSY and CDR2 SAAADI. The CDR3 loop spans 14 amino acids. As DNA, the CDR3 is TGCGCCAGCAGTGAGAGGGCACAGAAAGAGACCCAGTACTTC. Protein product: CASSERAQKETQYF.

As for this clone: Other DNA sequences in the sample encode the same CDR3. The CDR3, as DNA: TGTGCCTGGAGTGTACTAGGAAACACCATATATTTT. Its translation is CAWSVLGNTIYF. The rearrangement links TRBV30 to TRBJ1-3, with unresolved D. V was cut by 0 bases and J by 4 bases, with 4 bases left in between. The CDR3 spans 12 residues. CDR1 is GTSNPN and CDR2 is SVGIG in the germline V gene (reference sequence).

The V gene is TRBV5-5, the J gene TRBJ1-1; D not resolved. The CDR3 sequence is 15 residues long. The V end lost 2 bases, the J end lost 0 bases, and 11 bases lay between the germline ends. The germline V gene has CDR1 SGHKS and CDR2 YYEKEE (reference sequence). CDR3 amino acids: CASSLIMIMNTEAFF. For the CDR3, the DNA is TGTGCCAGCAGCTTAATTATGATTATGAACACTGAAGCTTTCTTT.

The chain combines TRBV7-9 with TRBJ1-4, with D possibly matching TRBD1 (6 bases). CDR3 length equals 14 residues. CDR1 and CDR2 (germline): SEHNR, FQNEAQ (reference sequence). Trimming shortened V by 6 bases and J by 4 bases, and 12 bases separated the two germline ends. Here the CDR3 reads CASRKQGYNEKLFF. The DNA of the CDR3 is TGTGCCAGCAGGAAACAGGGCTATAATGAAAAACTGTTTTTT.

In regard to this clone: This may stem from a read error, because a much larger clone lies one nucleotide away. The chain combines TRBV28 with TRBJ2-1; weak D call: TRBD2 (7 bases). V lost 7 bases to trimming and J lost 6 bases, with 16 bases between them. The CDR3 has 14 amino acids. Germline V lookup: CDR1 MDHEN, CDR2 SYDVKM. CDR3 DNA: TGTGCCAGCAAGAACCTAGGGGGGGTCAATGAGCAGTTCTTC. Protein product: CASKNLGGVNEQFF. Full variable domain (missing parts from reference TRBV28 and TRBJ2-1): DVKVTQSSRYLVKRTGEKVFLECVQDMDHENMFWYRQDPGLGLRLIYFSYDVKMKEKGDIPEGYSVSREKKERFSLILESASTNQTSMYLCASKNLGGVNEQFFGPGTRLTVL.

This clone came up a few times. V and J are TRBV6-5 and TRBJ2-4; 9 bases are a match to TRBD2. V gave up 8 bases and J gave up 5 bases; unmatched junction bases: 10. The CDR3 is made up of 15 amino acids. Germline CDR1 MNHEY, CDR2 SVGAGI. CDR3 region: CASAAGGGQQNIQYF. Written as DNA, the CDR3 is TGTGCCAGCGCTGCGGGAGGGGGACAGCAAAACATTCAGTACTTC.

This clone was counted a single time. The chain recombines TRBV5-1 with TRBJ2-7; the D is unclear. The CDR3 totals 14 residues. Germline V gene lookup returns CDR1 SGHRS and CDR2 YFSETQ. Between the trimmed V and J ends, which lost 3 bases and 4 bases, there was a span of 14 bases. The CDR3 DNA reads as TGCGCCAGCAGCTCAACGACCGTTTCTTACGAGCAGTACTTC. Translation gives CASSSTTVSYEQYF.